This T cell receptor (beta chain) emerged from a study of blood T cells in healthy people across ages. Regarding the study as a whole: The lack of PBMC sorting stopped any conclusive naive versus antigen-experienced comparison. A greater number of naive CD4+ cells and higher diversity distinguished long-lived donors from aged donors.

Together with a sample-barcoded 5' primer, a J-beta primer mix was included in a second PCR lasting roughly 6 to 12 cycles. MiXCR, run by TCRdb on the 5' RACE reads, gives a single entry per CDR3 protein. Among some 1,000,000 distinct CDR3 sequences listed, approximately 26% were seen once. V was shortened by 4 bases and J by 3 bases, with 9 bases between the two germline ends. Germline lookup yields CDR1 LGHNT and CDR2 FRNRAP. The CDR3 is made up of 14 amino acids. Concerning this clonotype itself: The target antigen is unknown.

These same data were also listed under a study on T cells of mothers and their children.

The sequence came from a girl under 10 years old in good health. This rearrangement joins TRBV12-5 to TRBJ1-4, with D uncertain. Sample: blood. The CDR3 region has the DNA TGTGCTAGTGGTTCGGACGTTCCTAATGAAAAACTGTTTTTT. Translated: CASGSDVPNEKLFF.